This T cell receptor (beta chain) was found in a study of CD8 T cells in ankylosing spondylitis. General study findings and limits: Disease-linked clones reportedly showed significant enrichment in matched ankylosing spondylitis synovial fluid. Disease-linked clones bore a CD8+ phenotype and were relatively rare in peripheral blood. A motif of several highly homologous TCR beta variants was seen as apparently characteristic of ankylosing spondylitis blood.

This CDR3 comprises 12 residues. The V end was cut by 5 bases, the J end by 4 bases, with 8 bases between. Germline lookup yields CDR1 SGHRS and CDR2 YFSETQ. TCRdb re-derived calls from the 5' RACE reads in MiXCR, one entry per CDR3 protein. The data hold approximately 30,000 distinct CDR3 sequences, with about 7.8% observed a single time. This clonotype was seen repeatedly, ten times or more. Its specificity is unknown. The TCR was taken from a male donor with ankylosing spondylitis or in good health (not recorded which). The rearrangement joins TRBV5-1 to TRBJ2-3; no definite D call. Sequenced sample: blood, either unsorted or a sorted T cell fraction (not recorded which). The CDR3 sequence is CASSRLADTQYF. The CDR3 region has the DNA TGCGCCAGCAGTAGACTTGCAGATACGCAGTATTTT.